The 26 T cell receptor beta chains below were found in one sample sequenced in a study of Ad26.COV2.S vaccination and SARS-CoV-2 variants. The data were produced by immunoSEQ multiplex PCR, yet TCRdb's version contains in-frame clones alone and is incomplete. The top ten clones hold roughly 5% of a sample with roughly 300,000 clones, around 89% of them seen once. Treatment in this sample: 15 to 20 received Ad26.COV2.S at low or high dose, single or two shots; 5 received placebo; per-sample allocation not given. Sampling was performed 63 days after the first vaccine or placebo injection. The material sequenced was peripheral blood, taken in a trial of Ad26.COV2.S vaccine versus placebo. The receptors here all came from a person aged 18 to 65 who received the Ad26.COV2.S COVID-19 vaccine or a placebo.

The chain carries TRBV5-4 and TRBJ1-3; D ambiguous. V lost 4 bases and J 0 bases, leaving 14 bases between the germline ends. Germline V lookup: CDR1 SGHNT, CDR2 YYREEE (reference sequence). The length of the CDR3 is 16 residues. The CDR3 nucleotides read TGTGCCAGCAGCCAGAACGAGATCCACTCTGGAAACACCATATATTTT. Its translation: CASSQNEIHSGNTIYF.

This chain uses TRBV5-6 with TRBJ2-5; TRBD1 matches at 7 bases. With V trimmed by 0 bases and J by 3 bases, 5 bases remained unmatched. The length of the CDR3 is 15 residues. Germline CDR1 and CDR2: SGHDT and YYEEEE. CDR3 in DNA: TGTGCCAGCAGCTTGGCGAATGACAGGGAAGAGACCCAGTACTTC. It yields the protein CASSLANDREETQYF. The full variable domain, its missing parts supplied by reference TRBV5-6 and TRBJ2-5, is DAGVTQSPTHLIKTRGQQVTLRCSPKSGHDTVSWYQQALGQGPQFIFQYYEEEERQRGNFPDRFSGHQFPNYSSELNVNALLLGDSALYLCASSLANDREETQYFGPGTRLLVL.

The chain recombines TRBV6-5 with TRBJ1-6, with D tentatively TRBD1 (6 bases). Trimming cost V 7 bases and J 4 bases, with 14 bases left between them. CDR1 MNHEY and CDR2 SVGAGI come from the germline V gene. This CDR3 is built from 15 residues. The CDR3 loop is CASKPRTAYNSPLHF. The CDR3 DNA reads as TGTGCCAGCAAACCGCGGACAGCGTATAATTCACCCCTCCACTTT.

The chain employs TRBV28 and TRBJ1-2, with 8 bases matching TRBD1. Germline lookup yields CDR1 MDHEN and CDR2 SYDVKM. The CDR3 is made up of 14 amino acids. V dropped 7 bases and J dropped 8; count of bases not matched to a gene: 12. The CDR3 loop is CASKGVQGAEGYTF. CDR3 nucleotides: TGTGCCAGCAAGGGGGTCCAGGGGGCCGAGGGCTACACCTTC.

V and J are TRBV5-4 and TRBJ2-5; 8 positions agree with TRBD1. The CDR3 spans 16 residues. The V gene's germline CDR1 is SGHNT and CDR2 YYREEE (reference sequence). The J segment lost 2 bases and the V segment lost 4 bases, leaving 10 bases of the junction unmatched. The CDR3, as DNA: TGTGCCAGCAGCCACCTAGGACAGGGAAATCAAGAGACCCAGTACTTC. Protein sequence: CASSHLGQGNQETQYF.

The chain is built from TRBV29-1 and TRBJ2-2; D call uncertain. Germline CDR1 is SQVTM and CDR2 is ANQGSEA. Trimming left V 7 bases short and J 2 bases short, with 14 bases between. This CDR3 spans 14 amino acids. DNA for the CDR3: TGCAGCGCAAGAAAATCCGGTAACACCGGGGAGCTGTTTTTT. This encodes CSARKSGNTGELFF.

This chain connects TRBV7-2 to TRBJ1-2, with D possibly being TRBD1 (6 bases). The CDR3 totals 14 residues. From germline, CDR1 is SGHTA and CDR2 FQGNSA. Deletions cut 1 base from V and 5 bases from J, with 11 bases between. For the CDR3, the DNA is TGTGCCAGCAGCTTAGGAGGAACAGGGTATGGCTACACCTTC. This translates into CASSLGGTGYGYTF.

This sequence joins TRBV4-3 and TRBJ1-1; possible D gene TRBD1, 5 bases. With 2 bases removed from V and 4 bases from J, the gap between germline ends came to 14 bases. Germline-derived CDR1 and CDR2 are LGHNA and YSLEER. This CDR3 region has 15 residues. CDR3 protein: CASSQLGGVGTEAFF. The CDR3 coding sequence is TGCGCCAGCAGCCAATTGGGGGGGGTGGGCACTGAAGCTTTCTTT.

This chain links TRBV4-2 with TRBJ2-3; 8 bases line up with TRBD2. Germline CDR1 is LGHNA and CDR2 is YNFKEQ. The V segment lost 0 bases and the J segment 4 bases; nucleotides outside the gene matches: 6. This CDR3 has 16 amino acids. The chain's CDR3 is CASSQDIQRESDTQYF. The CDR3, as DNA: TGTGCCAGCAGCCAAGATATACAGCGGGAGTCAGATACGCAGTATTTT.

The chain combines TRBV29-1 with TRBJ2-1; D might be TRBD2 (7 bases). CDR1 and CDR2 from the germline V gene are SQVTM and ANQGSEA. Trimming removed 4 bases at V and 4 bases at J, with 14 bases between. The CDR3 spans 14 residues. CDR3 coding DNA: TGCAGCGTTGTTCTCCGGGGGGCTTACAATGAGCAGTTCTTC. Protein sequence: CSVVLRGAYNEQFF.

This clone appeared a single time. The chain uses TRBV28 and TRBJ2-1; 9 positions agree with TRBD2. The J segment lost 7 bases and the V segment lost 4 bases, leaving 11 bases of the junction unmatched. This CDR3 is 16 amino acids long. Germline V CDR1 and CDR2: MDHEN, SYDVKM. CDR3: CASSSDLAGIGNEQFF. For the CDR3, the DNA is TGTGCCAGCAGTTCCGATCTAGCGGGAATAGGAAATGAGCAGTTCTTC.

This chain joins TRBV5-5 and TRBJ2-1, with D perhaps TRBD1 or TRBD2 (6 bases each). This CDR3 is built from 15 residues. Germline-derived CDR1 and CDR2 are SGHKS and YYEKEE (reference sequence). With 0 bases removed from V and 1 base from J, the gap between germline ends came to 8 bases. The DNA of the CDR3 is TGTGCCAGCAGCTTGGAGGGGGGTTCCTACAATGAGCAGTTCTTC. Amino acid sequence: CASSLEGGSYNEQFF.

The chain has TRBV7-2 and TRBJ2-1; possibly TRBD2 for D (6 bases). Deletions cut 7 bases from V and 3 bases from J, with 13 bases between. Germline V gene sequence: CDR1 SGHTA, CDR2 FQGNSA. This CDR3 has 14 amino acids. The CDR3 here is CASMSLASYNEQFF. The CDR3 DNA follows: TGTGCCAGCATGAGCCTAGCGAGCTACAATGAGCAGTTCTTC.

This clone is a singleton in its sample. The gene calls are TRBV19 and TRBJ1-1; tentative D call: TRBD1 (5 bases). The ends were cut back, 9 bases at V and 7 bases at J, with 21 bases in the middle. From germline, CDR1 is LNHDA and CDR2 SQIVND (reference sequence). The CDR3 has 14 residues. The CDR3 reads CASKTGTPAIEAFF. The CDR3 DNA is TGTGCCAGCAAAACCGGGACCCCGGCCATTGAAGCTTTCTTT.

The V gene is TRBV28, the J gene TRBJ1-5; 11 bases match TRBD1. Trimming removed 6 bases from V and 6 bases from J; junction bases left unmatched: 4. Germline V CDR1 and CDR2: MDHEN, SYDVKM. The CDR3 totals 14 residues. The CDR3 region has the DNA TGTGCCAGCAGGGAAGGGACAGGGGGTCAGCCCCAGCATTTT. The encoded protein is CASREGTGGQPQHF.

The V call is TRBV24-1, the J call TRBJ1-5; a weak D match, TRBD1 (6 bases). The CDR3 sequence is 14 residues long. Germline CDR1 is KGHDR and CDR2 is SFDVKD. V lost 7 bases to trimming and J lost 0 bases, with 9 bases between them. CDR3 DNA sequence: TGTGCCACCAGGTCAGGGGATAGCAATCAGCCCCAGCATTTT. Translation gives CATRSGDSNQPQHF.

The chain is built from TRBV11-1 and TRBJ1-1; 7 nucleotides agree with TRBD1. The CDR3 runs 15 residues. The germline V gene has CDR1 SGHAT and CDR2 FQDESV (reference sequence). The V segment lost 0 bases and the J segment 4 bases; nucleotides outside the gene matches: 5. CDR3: CASSLARGLSTEAFF. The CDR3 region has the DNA TGTGCCAGCAGCTTAGCAAGGGGGCTCTCCACTGAAGCTTTCTTT.

The CDR3 sequence: CASSLARLAGSYEQYF. The CDR3, as DNA: TGTGCCAGCAGCTTAGCGAGACTAGCGGGGTCCTACGAGCAGTACTTC. V gene TRBV7-8 combines with J gene TRBJ2-7; TRBD2 agrees at 11 bases. The CDR3 has 16 amino acids. V shed 0 bases, J shed 1 base, and the junction held 2 bases outside the gene matches. Germline values: CDR1 SGHVS, CDR2 FQNEAQ.

DNA of the CDR3: TGTGCCAGTAGTAGAGGGACAGGGTTAGGTCAGCCCCAGCATTTT. As protein: CASSRGTGLGQPQHF. This rearrangement joins TRBV19 to TRBJ1-5; 9 bases are a match to TRBD1. The CDR3 sequence is 15 residues long. Trimming at V came to 4 bases and at J to 6 bases, leaving 7 bases not matched to a gene. Germline CDR1 LNHDA, CDR2 SQIVND (reference sequence).

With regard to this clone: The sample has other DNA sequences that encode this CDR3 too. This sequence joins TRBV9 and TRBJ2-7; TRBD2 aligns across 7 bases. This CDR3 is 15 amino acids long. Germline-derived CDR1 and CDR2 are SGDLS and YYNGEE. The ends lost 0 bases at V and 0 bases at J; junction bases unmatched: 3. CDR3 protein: CASSVAAGASYEQYF. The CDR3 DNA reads TGTGCCAGCAGCGTAGCTGCGGGAGCCTCCTACGAGCAGTACTTC.

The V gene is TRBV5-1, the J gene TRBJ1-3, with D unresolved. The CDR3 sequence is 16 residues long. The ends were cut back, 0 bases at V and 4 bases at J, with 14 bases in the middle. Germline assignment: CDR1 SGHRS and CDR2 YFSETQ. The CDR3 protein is CASSLDDLSGGNTIYF. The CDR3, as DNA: TGCGCCAGCAGCTTGGACGACCTAAGTGGAGGAAACACCATATATTTT. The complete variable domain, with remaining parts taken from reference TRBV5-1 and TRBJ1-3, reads KAGVTQTPRYLIKTRGQQVTLSCSPISGHRSVSWYQQTPGQGLQFLFEYFSETQRNKGNFPGRFSGRQFSNSRSEMNVSTLELGDSALYLCASSLDDLSGGNTIYFGEGSWLTVV.

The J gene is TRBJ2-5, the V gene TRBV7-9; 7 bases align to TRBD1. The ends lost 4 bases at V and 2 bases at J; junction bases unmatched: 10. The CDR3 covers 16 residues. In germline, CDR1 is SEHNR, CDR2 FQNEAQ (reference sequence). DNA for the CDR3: TGTGCCAGCAGCTCATGGAGCTCGGGACAGCAAGAGACCCAGTACTTC. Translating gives CASSSWSSGQQETQYF.

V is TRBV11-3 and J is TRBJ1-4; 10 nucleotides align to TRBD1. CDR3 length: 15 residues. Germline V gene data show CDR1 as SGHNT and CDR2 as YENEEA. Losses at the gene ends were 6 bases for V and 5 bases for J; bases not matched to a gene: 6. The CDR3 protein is CASRILGQGNEKLFF. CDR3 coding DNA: TGTGCCAGCAGGATACTGGGACAGGGGAATGAAAAACTGTTTTTT. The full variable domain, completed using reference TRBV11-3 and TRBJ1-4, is EAGVVQSPRYKIIEKKQPVAFWCNPISGHNTLYWYLQNLGQGPELLIRYENEEAVDDSQLPKDRFSAERLKGVDSTLKIQPAELGDSAVYLCASRILGQGNEKLFFGSGTQLSVL.

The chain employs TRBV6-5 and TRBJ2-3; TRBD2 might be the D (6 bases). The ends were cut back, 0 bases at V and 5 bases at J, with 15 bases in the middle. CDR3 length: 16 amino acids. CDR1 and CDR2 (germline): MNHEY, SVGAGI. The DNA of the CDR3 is TGTGCCAGCAGTTACTCCCTAGCGAGCCTAGGAGATACGCAGTATTTT. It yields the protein CASSYSLASLGDTQYF.

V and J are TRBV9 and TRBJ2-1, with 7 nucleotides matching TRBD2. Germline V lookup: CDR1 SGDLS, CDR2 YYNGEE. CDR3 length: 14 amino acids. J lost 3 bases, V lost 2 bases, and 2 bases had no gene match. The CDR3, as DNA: TGTGCCAGCAGCGTCAGCGGGAACTACAATGAGCAGTTCTTC. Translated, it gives CASSVSGNYNEQFF.

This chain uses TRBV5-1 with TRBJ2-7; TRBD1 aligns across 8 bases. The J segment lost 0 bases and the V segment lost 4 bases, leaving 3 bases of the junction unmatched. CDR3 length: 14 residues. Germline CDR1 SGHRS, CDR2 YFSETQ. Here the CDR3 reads CASSADRVSYEQYF. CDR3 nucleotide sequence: TGCGCCAGCAGCGCGGACAGGGTCTCCTACGAGCAGTACTTC.